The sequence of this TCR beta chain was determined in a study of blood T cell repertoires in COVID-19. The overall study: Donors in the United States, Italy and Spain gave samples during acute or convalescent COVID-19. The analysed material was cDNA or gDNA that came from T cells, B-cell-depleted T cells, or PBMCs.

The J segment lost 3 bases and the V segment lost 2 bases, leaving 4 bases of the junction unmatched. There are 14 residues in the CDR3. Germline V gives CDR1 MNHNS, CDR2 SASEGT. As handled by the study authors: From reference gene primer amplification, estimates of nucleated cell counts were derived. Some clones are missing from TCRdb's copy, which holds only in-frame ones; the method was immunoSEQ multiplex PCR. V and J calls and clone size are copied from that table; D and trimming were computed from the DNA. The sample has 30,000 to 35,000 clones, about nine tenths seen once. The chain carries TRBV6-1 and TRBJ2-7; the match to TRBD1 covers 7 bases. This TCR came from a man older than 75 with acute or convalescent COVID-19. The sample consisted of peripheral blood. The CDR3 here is CASSERDRGYEQYF. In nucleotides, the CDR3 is TGTGCCAGCAGTGAACGGGACAGAGGCTACGAGCAGTACTTC.